Below are 15 T cell receptor beta chains sequenced from a single sample in a study of beta chain features in type 1 diabetes. Isolated RNA was reverse transcribed in full, so expressed TCRB transcripts were sequenced. The data were produced by immunoSEQ multiplex PCR, yet TCRdb's version contains in-frame clones alone and is incomplete. This table has 160,000 or so clones, around 10% appearing once. Material: central memory CD4+ T cells from blood. Every receptor here comes from a man between 18 and 35 years old in good health.

This chain links TRBV28 with TRBJ2-7; D is perhaps TRBD1 (6 bases). V dropped 6 bases and J dropped 5 bases, with 14 bases sitting between them. Per germline, CDR1 MDHEN and CDR2 SYDVKM. The CDR3 runs 13 residues. The CDR3 bases are TGTGCCAGCAGAGGGCAGGGGCTGGACGAGCAGTACTTC. This sequence encodes CASRGQGLDEQYF.

The rearrangement uses TRBV18 and TRBJ1-2; tentatively, D is TRBD1 (6 bases). This CDR3 region has 13 residues. Trimming pared 4 bases from V and 6 bases from J, leaving 12 bases between. Germline V gives CDR1 KGHSH, CDR2 LQKENI. The CDR3 loop is CASSQGGNNGYTF. CDR3 in DNA: TGTGCCAGCTCACAGGGGGGCAACAATGGCTACACCTTC. The entire variable domain, with the rest obtained from reference TRBV18 and TRBJ1-2, is as follows: NAGVMQNPRHLVRRRGQEARLRCSPMKGHSHVYWYRQLPEEGLKFMVYLQKENIIDESGMPKERFSAEFPKEGPSILRIQQVVRGDSAAYFCASSQGGNNGYTFGSGTRLTVV.

This clone was observed a few times. V usage is TRBV5-1 and J usage is TRBJ2-2; D possibly corresponds to TRBD2 (6 bases). V was shortened by 4 bases and J by 2 bases, with 18 bases between the two germline ends. The CDR3 covers 17 residues. Germline CDR1 reads SGHRS; CDR2 reads YFSETQ. The CDR3 coding sequence is TGCGCCAGCAGCCTCGAGGCCCGCGGGACTAACACCGGGGAGCTGTTTTTT. Its protein product is CASSLEARGTNTGELFF.

This clone was observed a few times. V usage is TRBV2 and J usage is TRBJ2-1, with TRBD1 identical over 8 bases. The V gene end was trimmed by 8 bases and the J gene end by 5 bases; junction bases not matched to a gene: 5. Germline V gene data show CDR1 as SNHLY and CDR2 as FYNNEI. This CDR3 comprises 13 residues. CDR3 DNA: TGTGCCAGCTCGCAGGGGGCGAACAATGAGCAGTTCTTC. Encoded protein: CASSQGANNEQFF.

This clone was detected a few times. The chain has TRBV7-9 and TRBJ1-2; D is unclear. The germline V gene encodes CDR1 SEHNR and CDR2 FQNEAQ (reference sequence). Trimming shortened V by 5 bases and J by 0 bases, and 13 bases separated the two germline ends. This CDR3 comprises 15 residues. The chain's CDR3 is CASSTYTGTNYGYTF. The CDR3 DNA is TGTGCCAGCAGCACCTACACCGGGACTAACTATGGCTACACCTTC.

The chain has TRBV7-2 and TRBJ2-2, with 8 bases fitting TRBD1. Germline V gives CDR1 SGHTA, CDR2 FQGNSA. There are 15 residues in the CDR3. Germline trimming cut 4 bases from V and 6 bases from J; bases unmatched to any gene: 7. The CDR3 sequence: CASSSRTGLAGELFF. DNA of the CDR3: TGTGCCAGCAGCTCTCGGACAGGGCTTGCCGGGGAGCTGTTTTTT.

This chain uses TRBV18 with TRBJ2-5, with a tentative D call TRBD2 (6 bases). Germline loops: CDR1 KGHSH, CDR2 LQKENI. The CDR3 has 13 amino acids. V was shortened by 3 bases and J by 2 bases, with 7 bases between the two germline ends. CDR3 region: CASSPGTQETQYF. As DNA, the CDR3 is TGTGCCAGCTCACCCGGGACTCAAGAGACCCAGTACTTC.

This chain joins TRBV9 and TRBJ2-7; no firm D call. From germline, CDR1 is SGDLS and CDR2 YYNGEE. Trimming cost V 4 bases and J 4 bases, with 12 bases left between them. The CDR3 extends over 13 amino acids. CDR3 sequence (DNA): TGTGCCAGCAGCCCAAACCCATGGTACGAGCAGTACTTC. This encodes CASSPNPWYEQYF.

The CDR3 sequence is CASSFTRSYEQYF. CDR3 nucleotides: TGTGCCAGCAGTTTTACTAGATCCTACGAGCAGTACTTC. The J gene is TRBJ2-7, the V gene TRBV6-6; D is possibly TRBD2 (5 bases). V lost 4 bases to trimming and J lost 1 base, with 8 bases between them. There are 13 residues in the CDR3. Germline V CDR1 and CDR2: MNHNY, SVGAGI (reference sequence).

V and J are TRBV5-1 and TRBJ2-4; weak D call: TRBD2 (5 bases). CDR3 length: 17 residues. Trimming removed 1 base at V and 0 bases at J, with 14 bases between. Germline lookup yields CDR1 SGHRS and CDR2 YFSETQ. The CDR3 region has the DNA TGCGCCAGCAGCTTGAGAGGGCGAGAGCTAGCCAAAAACATTCAGTACTTC. Protein product: CASSLRGRELAKNIQYF.

This clone was seen many times. The rearrangement uses TRBV2 and TRBJ1-2, with 10 bases fitting TRBD1. The V and J ends lost 8 bases and 8 bases, in that order; junction bases with no gene match: 2. CDR3 length equals 11 residues. Germline V gene data show CDR1 as SNHLY and CDR2 as FYNNEI. The CDR3 DNA follows: TGTGCCAGCCGGACAGGGGGAGGCTACACCTTC. It translates to CASRTGGGYTF.

This clone was counted a few times. V gene TRBV4-2 combines with J gene TRBJ1-5, with a tentative D call TRBD1 (5 bases). Between the trimmed V and J ends, which lost 0 bases and 5 bases, there was a span of 11 bases. Germline V lookup: CDR1 LGHNA, CDR2 YNFKEQ. The CDR3 length is 15 residues. The CDR3 is CASSQDPGGDQPQHF. The CDR3 nucleotides are TGTGCCAGCAGCCAAGATCCGGGAGGGGATCAGCCCCAGCATTTT.

The chain recombines TRBV7-2 with TRBJ1-5; no definite D call. Deletions cut 5 bases from V and 3 bases from J, with 11 bases between. Germline loops: CDR1 SGHTA, CDR2 FQGNSA. The CDR3 totals 14 residues. CDR3: CASSPVSTNQPQHF. The CDR3 coding sequence is TGTGCCAGCAGCCCCGTCAGTACCAATCAGCCCCAGCATTTT.

The V gene is TRBV6-1, the J gene TRBJ2-5; TRBD1 agrees at 7 bases. CDR1 MNHNS and CDR2 SASEGT come from the germline V gene. V shed 6 bases and J 7 bases; nucleotides not matched to a gene: 5. This CDR3 has 12 residues. The CDR3 DNA is TGTGCCAGCAGGGAGACAGGGTTGACCCAGTACTTC. Translation gives CASRETGLTQYF.

This clone was found a few times. The gene calls are TRBV10-3 and TRBJ1-1; TRBD1 aligns across 11 bases. V lost 5 bases to trimming and J lost 4 bases; unmatched junction nucleotides: 6. Germline loops: CDR1 ENHRY, CDR2 SYGVKD. The CDR3 length is 15 residues. Here the CDR3 DNA reads TGTGCCATCAGTACGCCGGGACAGGGGGTCACTGAAGCTTTCTTT. Protein sequence: CAISTPGQGVTEAFF.